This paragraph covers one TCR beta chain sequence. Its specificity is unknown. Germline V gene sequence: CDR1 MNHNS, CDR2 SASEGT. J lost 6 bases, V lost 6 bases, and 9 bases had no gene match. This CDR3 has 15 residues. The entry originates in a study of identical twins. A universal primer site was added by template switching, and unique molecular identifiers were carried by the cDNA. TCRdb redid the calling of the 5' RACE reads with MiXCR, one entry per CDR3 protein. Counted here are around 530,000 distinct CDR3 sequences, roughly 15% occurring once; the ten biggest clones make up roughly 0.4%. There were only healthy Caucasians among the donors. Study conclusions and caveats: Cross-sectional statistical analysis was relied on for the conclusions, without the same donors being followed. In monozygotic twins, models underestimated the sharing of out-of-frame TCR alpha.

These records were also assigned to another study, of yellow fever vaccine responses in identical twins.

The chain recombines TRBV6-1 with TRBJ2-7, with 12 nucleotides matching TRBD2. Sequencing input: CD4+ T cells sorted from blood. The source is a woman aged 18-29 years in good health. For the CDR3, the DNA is TGTGCCAGCAGAAAACGGACTAGCGGGGAGTTCGAGCAGTACTTC. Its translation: CASRKRTSGEFEQYF.